Shown below are 29 T cell receptor beta chains from a single sample sequenced in a study of T cell responses to AZD1222 COVID-19 vaccine. Sequenced by immunoSEQ multiplex PCR; TCRdb stores in-frame clones only, minus some. The sample lists 95,000 to 150,000 clones; over 80% were seen once. The sequences come from peripheral blood, collected on day 0 of AZD1222 vaccination. These receptors came from an adult in good health.

This chain links TRBV5-6 with TRBJ2-7, with D uncertain. CDR3 length equals 13 residues. Trimming took off 0 bases at V and 4 bases at J, with 8 bases between the two ends. The germline V gene encodes CDR1 SGHDT and CDR2 YYEEEE. The CDR3 DNA follows: TGTGCCAGCAGCTTGGATCGATTGTACGAGCAGTACTTC. Its protein product is CASSLDRLYEQYF.

This chain links TRBV7-8 with TRBJ2-7, with 9 bases aligning to TRBD1. CDR1 is SGHVS, CDR2 FQNEAQ, per germline. J lost 6 bases, V lost 6 bases, and 9 bases had no gene match. This CDR3 spans 14 amino acids. CDR3 loop: CASSQTGTGSEQYF. The CDR3 DNA follows: TGTGCCAGCAGTCAAACCGGGACAGGGAGCGAGCAGTACTTC.

The rearrangement uses TRBV10-3 and TRBJ2-3; 12 nucleotides match TRBD2. Unmatched junction bases numbered 3, after V lost 4 bases and J lost 4 bases. CDR1 ENHRY and CDR2 SYGVKD come from the germline V gene. The length of the CDR3 is 15 residues. The CDR3, as DNA: TGTGCCATCAGTGGACTAGCGGGAGCCGCAGATACGCAGTATTTT. Translation: CAISGLAGAADTQYF.

V and J are TRBV18 and TRBJ1-2; 11 nucleotides match TRBD1. The CDR3 consists of 14 residues. Germline V gene data show CDR1 as KGHSH and CDR2 as LQKENI. J lost 11 bases, V lost 0 bases, and 5 bases had no gene match. This CDR3 reads CASSPPGQGDSYTF. The CDR3 DNA reads TGTGCCAGCTCACCACCGGGACAGGGGGATTCGTACACCTTC.

This sequence joins TRBV3-1 (or the pseudogene TRBV3-2) and TRBJ2-1; TRBD2 agrees at 10 bases. Germline assignment: CDR1 LGHDT and CDR2 YNNKEL (reference sequence). The CDR3 totals 16 residues. The ends lost 4 bases at V and 2 bases at J; junction bases unmatched: 5. Here the CDR3 DNA reads TGTGCCAGCAGCCGCGCCGGGACTAGCGCCTACAATGAGCAGTTCTTC. Its translation: CASSRAGTSAYNEQFF.

The rearrangement uses TRBV10-2 and TRBJ1-2, with D perhaps matching TRBD1 (5 bases). Germline assignment: CDR1 WSHSY and CDR2 SAAADI. Trimming removed 7 bases at V and 3 bases at J, with 18 bases between. CDR3 length: 15 amino acids. The CDR3 sequence is CASTGGTDSDYGYTF. The DNA of the CDR3 is TGCGCCAGCACCGGGGGTACTGATTCGGACTATGGCTACACCTTC.

The chain carries TRBV12-3 or TRBV12-4 and TRBJ1-5; 7 bases match TRBD1. This CDR3 comprises 13 residues. V shed 5 bases and J 9 bases; nucleotides not matched to a gene: 7. DNA for the CDR3: TGTGCCAGCAGTCTCCTAGGGGGCCGGCCCCAGCATTTT. It is translated as CASSLLGGRPQHF.

V usage is TRBV5-4 and J usage is TRBJ1-2, with 8 bases fitting TRBD1. The CDR3 has 16 residues. Trimming took 5 bases from V and 4 from J; bases not matched to a gene: 13. Germline loops: CDR1 SGHNT, CDR2 YYREEE (reference sequence). CDR3 DNA: TGTGCCAGCAGTCGTGACAGGGGAGGTAGTACCTATGGCTACACCTTC. Its protein product is CASSRDRGGSTYGYTF.

The chain couples TRBV9 to TRBJ1-1; unclear D gene. The V end lost 0 bases, the J end lost 6 bases, and 21 bases lay between the germline ends. The CDR3 runs 17 residues. Germline V gene data show CDR1 as SGDLS and CDR2 as YYNGEE. The CDR3 sequence is CASSVASEGLRAAEAFF. CDR3 DNA: TGTGCCAGCAGCGTAGCTTCCGAGGGTTTGAGGGCGGCTGAAGCTTTCTTT.

The rearrangement joins TRBV11-1 to TRBJ2-1; 10 bases map to TRBD2. The V and J ends lost 0 bases and 7 bases, in that order; junction bases with no gene match: 15. Germline values: CDR1 SGHAT, CDR2 FQDESV (reference sequence). The CDR3 sequence is 19 residues long. CDR3 nucleotides: TGTGCCAGCAGCTTAGCCGGGGGGGCTAGCGGGAGATTTGAGAATGAGCAGTTCTTC. This gives the protein CASSLAGGASGRFENEQFF.

The V gene is TRBV19, the J gene TRBJ1-1; D not resolved. V dropped 4 bases and J dropped 4 bases, with 10 bases sitting between them. Germline CDR1 reads LNHDA; CDR2 reads SQIVND (reference sequence). This CDR3 spans 13 amino acids. This chain's CDR3 is CASSTPPGTEAFF. DNA of the CDR3: TGTGCCAGTAGTACGCCCCCGGGCACTGAAGCTTTCTTT.

The count of this clone is one. V usage is TRBV19 and J usage is TRBJ2-7, with 7 bases fitting TRBD2. Germline V CDR1 and CDR2: LNHDA, SQIVND (reference sequence). The CDR3 is 14 residues long. Unmatched junction bases numbered 5, after V lost 4 bases and J lost 2 bases. The CDR3 is CASSKRGGTYEQYF. DNA of the CDR3: TGTGCCAGTAGTAAGCGGGGCGGCACCTACGAGCAGTACTTC.

V usage is TRBV4-2 and J usage is TRBJ1-2, with D maybe TRBD1 (5 bases). Looked up from germline, CDR1 is LGHNA and CDR2 is YNFKEQ. The CDR3 has 15 residues. V was clipped by 0 bases and J by 7 bases, with 15 bases between them. The CDR3 nucleotides read TGTGCCAGCAGCCAAGATCGGGGAGGGGAGCGTGGCTACACCTTC. Encoded protein: CASSQDRGGERGYTF.

The chain joins TRBV6-1 to TRBJ2-5, with 14 bases identical to TRBD2. The CDR3 extends over 19 amino acids. The junction had 17 bases not matched to a gene; V was cut back by 6 bases and J by 5 bases. Per the germline V gene, CDR1 is MNHNS and CDR2 is SASEGT. The CDR3 loop is CASRETPGLAGAARETQYF. The CDR3 coding sequence is TGTGCCAGCAGGGAAACCCCGGGACTAGCGGGAGCGGCTCGGGAGACCCAGTACTTC.

This chain uses TRBV14 with TRBJ1-1, with D unresolved. The V gene's germline CDR1 is SGHDN and CDR2 FVKESK. The length of the CDR3 is 13 residues. V gave up 3 bases and J gave up 6 bases, with 11 bases separating them. The CDR3 loop is CASSQVNEAEAFF. In DNA, the CDR3 is TGTGCCAGCAGCCAGGTTAATGAGGCTGAAGCTTTCTTT.

V usage is TRBV19 and J usage is TRBJ2-7; D is possibly TRBD1 or TRBD2 (6 bases each). The CDR3 is made up of 16 amino acids. In germline, CDR1 is LNHDA, CDR2 SQIVND (reference sequence). Trimming stripped 3 bases from V and 1 base from J, with 16 bases between. CDR3 bases: TGTGCCAGTAGTATCTGGCAGGGGAGCGGGTCCTACGAGCAGTACTTC. Its protein product is CASSIWQGSGSYEQYF.

The J gene is TRBJ2-3, the V gene TRBV12-5; D is undetermined. This CDR3 has 16 amino acids. Looked up from germline, CDR1 is LGHNT and CDR2 is FRNRAP. Trimming left V 4 bases short and J 0 bases short, with 14 bases between. The CDR3 here is CASGSTRGASTDTQYF. For the CDR3, the DNA is TGTGCTAGTGGTTCCACTCGTGGAGCTAGCACAGATACGCAGTATTTT.

This CDR3 reads CASSFALGVFSYEQYF. The DNA for the CDR3 is TGTGCCAGCAGTTTCGCCTTGGGCGTCTTCTCCTACGAGCAGTACTTC. The chain carries TRBV28 and TRBJ2-7; D uncertain. Between the trimmed V and J ends, which lost 3 bases and 0 bases, there was a span of 15 bases. The CDR3 is 16 residues long. Germline V CDR1 and CDR2: MDHEN, SYDVKM.

The chain recombines TRBV6-6 with TRBJ2-2, with D tentatively TRBD1 or TRBD2 (6 bases each). Trimming removed 5 bases at V and 6 bases at J, with 10 bases between. Germline V gene lookup returns CDR1 MNHNY and CDR2 SVGAGI (reference sequence). This CDR3 region has 13 residues. The DNA of the CDR3 is TGTGCCAGCAGTAGAGGGGGGCCCGGGGAGCTGTTTTTT. This encodes CASSRGGPGELFF.

The chain is built from TRBV18 and TRBJ1-1; TRBD1 agrees at 7 bases. Germline V gives CDR1 KGHSH, CDR2 LQKENI. V shed 3 bases and J 0 bases; nucleotides not matched to a gene: 4. This CDR3 spans 15 amino acids. The CDR3 spells CASSPVQGLNTEAFF. CDR3 sequence (DNA): TGTGCCAGCTCACCCGTACAGGGGCTGAACACTGAAGCTTTCTTT.

V usage is TRBV5-1 and J usage is TRBJ1-2; possibly TRBD1 for D (6 bases). This CDR3 region has 13 residues. Germline V gene lookup returns CDR1 SGHRS and CDR2 YFSETQ. Trimming stripped 0 bases from V and 8 bases from J, with 11 bases between. The CDR3 is CASSLGDKPGYTF. CDR3 DNA sequence: TGCGCCAGCAGCTTGGGGGACAAGCCCGGCTACACCTTC.

This chain joins TRBV5-1 and TRBJ1-1, with D unresolved. Germline V gene sequence: CDR1 SGHRS, CDR2 YFSETQ. V was pared by 3 bases and J by 1 base, with 19 bases between. The CDR3 extends over 17 amino acids. The CDR3 loop reads CASSWQVRERKNTEAFF. Here the CDR3 DNA reads TGCGCCAGCAGCTGGCAAGTTAGGGAGCGTAAGAACACTGAAGCTTTCTTT.

On this clone itself: One end of the junction does not line up with germline, which may come from a read error. The chain combines TRBV12-5 with TRBJ1-3; 8 bases align to TRBD1. In germline, CDR1 is LGHNT, CDR2 FRNRAP. This CDR3 comprises 12 residues. The CDR3 region is CASGLTRTGKFF. The CDR3 DNA reads as TGTGCTAGTGGTTTGACACGGACAGGGAAGTTTTTT.

Details on this clone: This specimen includes other DNA sequences encoding the same CDR3. The rearrangement joins TRBV29-1 to TRBJ2-7, with 10 bases aligning to TRBD1. This CDR3 region has 13 residues. V lost 6 bases to trimming and J lost 4 bases; unmatched junction nucleotides: 6. Per the germline V gene, CDR1 is SQVTM and CDR2 is ANQGSEA. The chain's CDR3 is CSVGPGQGYEQYF. The CDR3 nucleotides are TGCAGCGTAGGACCGGGACAGGGGTACGAGCAGTACTTC.

A single count supports this clone. The chain has TRBV11-3 and TRBJ2-3, with 11 bases lining up with TRBD1. The CDR3 is 16 amino acids. The germline V gene encodes CDR1 SGHNT and CDR2 YENEEA. Trimming took 1 base from V and 4 from J; bases not matched to a gene: 4. The CDR3 sequence: CASSLAGTGGADTQYF. In nucleotides, the CDR3 is TGTGCCAGCAGCTTAGCCGGGACAGGGGGTGCAGATACGCAGTATTTT.

CDR3 amino acids: CASSPVDVGELFF. The CDR3 nucleotides are TGTGCCAGCAGCCCCGTCGATGTTGGGGAGCTGTTTTTT. This chain connects TRBV7-9 to TRBJ2-2; no definite D call. Trimming cost V 5 bases and J 8 bases, with 12 bases left between them. Germline assignment: CDR1 SEHNR and CDR2 FQNEAQ (reference sequence). CDR3 length equals 13 residues.

The chain has TRBV6-1 and TRBJ2-1; 8 bases are shared with TRBD1. This CDR3 is built from 15 residues. Germline V CDR1 and CDR2: MNHNS, SASEGT. V was clipped by 0 bases and J by 4 bases; unmatched bases: 2. DNA of the CDR3: TGTGCCAGCAGTGAAGCAACAGGGGGATACAATGAGCAGTTCTTC. Encoded protein: CASSEATGGYNEQFF.

The chain couples TRBV4-2 to TRBJ1-6; the D is unclear. CDR1 and CDR2 (germline): LGHNA, YNFKEQ. The length of the CDR3 is 15 residues. V lost 0 bases to trimming and J lost 10 bases, with 13 bases between them. The CDR3: CASSQDTPTHSPLHF. CDR3 DNA: TGTGCCAGCAGCCAAGATACCCCGACTCACTCACCCCTCCACTTT.

CDR3 in DNA: TGTGCCAGTAACGACAGGTCGGTCACTGAAGCTTTCTTT. Its protein product is CASNDRSVTEAFF. V is TRBV7-9 and J is TRBJ1-1; a weak D match, TRBD1 (6 bases). Germline CDR1 is SEHNR and CDR2 is FQNEAQ (reference sequence). V was cut by 9 bases and J by 4 bases, with 15 bases left in between. The CDR3 has 13 residues.